The present TCR beta chain was sequenced within a study of vaccination effects on CD4 cells after COVID-19. General study points: Substantial clonal contraction characterized both infection- and vaccine-induced clones late after vaccination. Small numbers of convalescent patients limited the study. It also lacked early post-infection timepoints.

The germline V gene has CDR1 MNHEY and CDR2 SMNVEV (reference sequence). The V end was cut by 7 bases, the J end by 1 base, with 17 bases between. CDR3 size: 16 residues. This clone appeared once. Its antigen is as yet unknown. Antigen-specific CD4+ T cells were expanded (with viral peptide pools) by the ViraFEST assay ahead of sequencing. Isolation of CD4+ T cells took place after 10 days of culture. Nucleocapsid antibody tests were negative, and the vaccine recipients had no prior SARS-CoV-2 infection. In culture with about 10 IU/ml IL-2 and roughly 10 ug/ml peptides, PBMC were grown at 1.5 million to 2 million per well. Only in-frame clones appear in the TCRdb table, and some are missing; sequencing was by immunoSEQ multiplex PCR. Of about 71,000 clones listed, under 90% are singletons.

The sequenced sample was CD4+ T cells from PBMCs cultured with SARS-CoV-2 spike peptides, obtained before COVID-19 vaccination. The chain employs TRBV27 and TRBJ1-5, with unresolved D. The origin of this receptor is a human donor who received a COVID-19 vaccine. The CDR3: CASKRIGSNSNQPQHF. The CDR3 DNA sequence: TGTGCCAGCAAACGGATCGGGAGCAACAGCAATCAGCCCCAGCATTTT.